This T cell receptor (beta chain) was found in a study of CD8 T cells in ankylosing spondylitis. By quantitative 5'-RACE with molecular barcodes, the TCR beta libraries were made. TCRdb redid the calling of the 5' RACE reads with MiXCR, one entry per CDR3 protein. The sample includes roughly 400,000 distinct CDR3 sequences, approximately 20% of them seen just once. Study-level findings and limits: Matched synovial fluid from ankylosing spondylitis patients was reported to be enriched for disease-linked clones. Roughly 8 highly homologous variants made up a TCR beta motif, and this motif appeared characteristic of ankylosing spondylitis blood. Relatively rare in peripheral blood, disease-linked clones were also CD8+. Reactive arthritis synovial fluid and blood were previously reported to contain some motif variants.

Germline V gene sequence: CDR1 SGHTA, CDR2 FQGNSA. This CDR3 has 15 residues. V gave up 5 bases and J gave up 7 bases, with 17 bases separating them. This clonotype was seen a handful of times. Its antigen remains unknown. The TCR originated in a male donor with ankylosing spondylitis. The rearrangement joins TRBV7-2 to TRBJ1-4; tentative D call: TRBD1 (6 bases). The sequenced sample consisted of blood, either unsorted or a sorted T cell fraction (not recorded which). CDR3: CASSPSRRGGEKLFF. The CDR3 nucleotides are TGTGCCAGCAGCCCGAGTCGCAGGGGAGGTGAAAAACTGTTTTTT.